This paragraph reports one T cell receptor beta chain. These data belong to a study of monozygotic twins with inflammatory bowel disease. TCRdb reprocessed the 5' RACE reads, keeping one entry per CDR3 protein, no DNA. This table holds over 350,000 distinct CDR3 sequences. The TCR sequence derives from a human donor with ulcerative colitis or Crohn's disease, or a healthy co-twin of an affected twin (not recorded which). The source material was blood.

Here the CDR3 reads CASSLVNWGGEQYF. This chain joins TRBV11-2 and TRBJ2-7; TCRdb returns TRBD1, unconfirmable since there is no DNA. There are 14 residues in the CDR3. Per germline, CDR1 SGHAT and CDR2 FQNNGV.